The 7 T cell receptor beta chains given below trace back to one sample, sequenced in a study of T cell changes during pregnancy in multiple sclerosis (dated by TCRdb to the late 2010s). The library was prepared using the immunoSEQ multiplex PCR assay. TCRdb provides this immuneACCESS table in a form limited to in-frame rearrangements. Some clones are lacking; in checked studies, under half of them reflect an unresolved V gene, and why the rest are absent is not known. Present in this sample are fewer than 90,000 clones, about 90% of which were seen just once. The ten largest clones take up 0.86% of the sample. Sequenced material: peripheral blood, taken in the second trimester of pregnancy. The receptors derive from a female donor with multiple sclerosis, enrolled in a pregnancy study.

This clone has only a few counts. The chain joins TRBV5-1 to TRBJ1-4; D not resolved. The V and J ends lost 6 bases and 0 bases respectively, with 15 bases between them. The CDR3 has 16 residues. Per the germline V gene, CDR1 is SGHRS and CDR2 is YFSETQ. The CDR3 protein is CASMSGGYATNEKLFF. The CDR3 nucleotides are TGCGCCAGCATGAGTGGAGGTTATGCAACTAATGAAAAACTGTTTTTT.

The chain carries TRBV29-1 and TRBJ1-1; 11 bases align to TRBD1. Per germline, CDR1 SQVTM and CDR2 ANQGSEA. The CDR3 loop spans 14 amino acids. V lost 7 bases and J lost 4; bases outside the gene matches: 8. The CDR3 DNA sequence: TGCAGCGGTGGGGACAGGGGGATAAGCACTGAAGCTTTCTTT. Its translation: CSGGDRGISTEAFF. The whole variable domain, filled in from reference TRBV29-1 and TRBJ1-1, reads SAVISQKPSRDICQRGTSLTIQCQVDSQVTMMFWYRQQPGQSLTLIATANQGSEATYESGFVIDKFPISRPNLTFSTLTVSNMSPEDSSIYLCSGGDRGISTEAFFGQGTRLTVV.

This clone was seen only once. The V and J genes are TRBV2 and TRBJ1-5; no clear D gene. Germline CDR1 reads SNHLY; CDR2 reads FYNNEI. CDR3 length: 14 residues. V was clipped by 8 bases and J by 2 bases, with 13 bases between them. CDR3 coding DNA: TGTGCCAGCGCCCCTCGGGAGGGCAATCAGCCCCAGCATTTT. This translates into CASAPREGNQPQHF. Drawing the rest from reference TRBV2 and TRBJ1-5, the complete variable domain is EPEVTQTPSHQVTQMGQEVILRCVPISNHLYFYWYRQILGQKVEFLVSFYNNEISEKSEIFDDQFSVERPDGSNFTLKIRSTKLEDSAMYFCASAPREGNQPQHFGDGTRLSIL.

This chain connects TRBV7-3 to TRBJ2-2; 9 bases match TRBD1. The CDR3 has 15 amino acids. Trimming cost V 5 bases and J 7 bases; bases outside gene matches: 8. Germline CDR1 is SGHTA and CDR2 is FQGTGA. The CDR3 sequence is CASSPRDRAVGELFF. CDR3 nucleotides: TGTGCCAGCAGCCCCCGGGACAGGGCGGTCGGGGAGCTGTTTTTT.

This chain links TRBV4-2 with TRBJ2-3, with D perhaps TRBD2 (6 bases). Germline CDR1 and CDR2: LGHNA and YNFKEQ. This CDR3 contains 17 residues. V lost 5 bases to trimming and J lost 1 base, with 19 bases between them. CDR3 region: CASSKIQVQRGTDTQYF. The CDR3 DNA follows: TGTGCCAGCAGCAAAATCCAGGTCCAGCGGGGCACAGATACGCAGTATTTT.

This clone was recorded a few times. This rearrangement joins TRBV4-1 to TRBJ1-6, with 9 bases matching TRBD1. This CDR3 region has 15 residues. Germline trimming cut 2 bases from V and 7 bases from J; bases unmatched to any gene: 3. Germline V lookup: CDR1 MGHRA, CDR2 YSYEKL. The CDR3 nucleotides read TGCGCCAGCAGCCAAACGACAGGGGGAAATTCACCCCTCCACTTT. It translates to CASSQTTGGNSPLHF.

This clone was found once. The CDR3 DNA is TGTGCCAGCAGCCCCCGCGGGACAGCAAACACTGAAGCTTTCTTT. Its protein product is CASSPRGTANTEAFF. The chain recombines TRBV7-3 with TRBJ1-1, with TRBD1 matching over 7 bases. The CDR3 length is 15 residues. The V gene's germline CDR1 is SGHTA and CDR2 FQGTGA. With V trimmed by 5 bases and J by 2 bases, 8 bases remained unmatched.